The subject of this entry is one T cell receptor (beta chain). This CDR3 contains 14 residues. CDR1 is SGHKS, CDR2 YYEKEE, per germline (reference sequence). V shed 6 bases and J shed 3 bases, with 12 bases lying between them. The data derive from a study of shared T cell receptors in the human thymus. Some clones are missing from TCRdb's copy, which holds only in-frame ones; the method was immunoSEQ multiplex PCR. In the table there are hundreds of thousands of clones, approximately 87% of which are singletons. A further study also used this sample, focusing on human thymus T cells. This second study says: It was healthy Finnish infants having corrective surgery for congenital heart defects who were the donors. Resections that were taken during corrective heart surgery supplied the thymus tissue. Thymic and blood repertoires seemed to show skewed V and J gene use. The related literature has documented a marked overlap of thymic repertoires among unrelated individuals.

Sequencing input: thymocytes. The receptor was derived from a boy younger than two with a congenital heart defect. The rearrangement links TRBV5-5 to TRBJ2-2; D perhaps matches TRBD2 (6 bases). The CDR3 sequence: CASNRDFYTGELFF. The CDR3 DNA sequence: TGTGCCAGCAACCGGGACTTCTACACCGGGGAGCTGTTTTTT. The variable domain in full, completed from reference TRBV5-5 and TRBJ2-2, reads DAGVTQSPTHLIKTRGQQVTLRCSPISGHKSVSWYQQVLGQGPQFIFQYYEKEERGRGNFPDRFSARQFPNYSSELNVNALLLGDSALYLCASNRDFYTGELFFGEGSRLTVL.